Presented here are 27 T cell receptor beta chains from one specimen sequenced in a study of technical replicates of blood from a handful of donors. TCRdb's table, derived via immunoSEQ multiplex PCR, lists solely in-frame clones and lacks some. Of 50,000 or so clones listed, around nine tenths were seen once; the top ten hold 3.5% to 5%. Sequencing input: PBMCs. All receptors come from a human donor in good health. Some clones in this sample may be carry-over from other donors' samples.

The chain couples TRBV10-3 to TRBJ2-7; 8 nucleotides match TRBD1. V was pared by 6 bases and J by 3 bases, with 7 bases of the junction left unmatched. Germline lookup yields CDR1 ENHRY and CDR2 SYGVKD. The CDR3 extends over 14 amino acids. CDR3 amino acids: CAIRPGTGYYEQYF. In nucleotides, the CDR3 is TGTGCCATCAGACCAGGGACAGGATACTACGAGCAGTACTTC.

The genes are TRBV28 and TRBJ2-7, with TRBD2 identical over 7 bases. Germline lookup yields CDR1 MDHEN and CDR2 SYDVKM. The CDR3 consists of 14 residues. J was trimmed by 2 bases and V by 5 bases; bases with no gene match: 6. The CDR3 is CASSGAGTTYEQYF. CDR3 sequence (DNA): TGTGCCAGCAGTGGGGCAGGGACTACCTACGAGCAGTACTTC. Variable domain in full (rest from reference TRBV28 and TRBJ2-7): DVKVTQSSRYLVKRTGEKVFLECVQDMDHENMFWYRQDPGLGLRLIYFSYDVKMKEKGDIPEGYSVSREKKERFSLILESASTNQTSMYLCASSGAGTTYEQYFGPGTRLTVT.

A single count supports this clone. This chain links TRBV7-3 with TRBJ2-2, with a tentative D call TRBD2 (7 bases). Germline lookup yields CDR1 SGHTA and CDR2 FQGTGA. Trimming took 5 bases from V and 3 from J, leaving 19 bases between them. The CDR3 is 17 amino acids. The CDR3 loop reads CASSIPAGGADTGELFF. The CDR3 region has the DNA TGTGCCAGCAGCATCCCAGCTGGGGGGGCCGACACCGGGGAGCTGTTTTTT.

CDR3 nucleotides: TGTGCCAGCAGTTACAGCAGGGGTTACGAGCAGTACTTC. This encodes CASSYSRGYEQYF. The V gene is TRBV6-5, the J gene TRBJ2-7, with a possible D match to TRBD1 (6 bases). Trimming pared 2 bases from V and 4 bases from J, leaving 9 bases between. The CDR3 sequence is 13 residues long. The V gene's germline CDR1 is MNHEY and CDR2 SVGAGI.

This clone was observed a single time. The chain combines TRBV6-5 with TRBJ1-3; TRBD1 matches 8 bases. The V gene's germline CDR1 is MNHEY and CDR2 SVGAGI. V shed 10 bases, J shed 0 bases, and the junction held 5 bases outside the gene matches. This CDR3 is 14 amino acids long. CDR3 protein: CATRQGTSGNTIYF. DNA for the CDR3: TGTGCCACCCGACAGGGGACCTCTGGAAACACCATATATTTT.

The chain links TRBV29-1 to TRBJ2-6; no firm D call. The CDR3 extends over 13 amino acids. The germline CDR1 and CDR2 sequences are SQVTM and ANQGSEA. The germline V and J ends were trimmed by 4 bases and 4 bases, with 8 bases remaining between them. As DNA, the CDR3 is TGCAGCGTTGGAGGTTTCGGGGCCAACGTCCTGACTTTC. Its protein product is CSVGGFGANVLTF.

This clone was seen only a few times. The gene calls are TRBV30 and TRBJ1-2, with 9 bases lining up with TRBD1. V dropped 7 bases and J dropped 4; count of bases not matched to a gene: 13. Germline assignment: CDR1 GTSNPN and CDR2 SVGIG (reference sequence). The CDR3 has 15 amino acids. The CDR3 sequence is CASYRDRAFSYGYTF. Written as DNA, the CDR3 is TGTGCCTCGTACCGGGACAGGGCGTTTTCCTATGGCTACACCTTC.

This clone has a handful of counts. V is TRBV11-2 and J is TRBJ2-1; D uncertain. The CDR3 contains 14 residues. The V end was cut by 5 bases, the J end by 9 bases, with 17 bases between. Germline CDR1 and CDR2: SGHAT and FQNNGV. This chain's CDR3 is CASSPSATPGEQFF. CDR3 coding DNA: TGTGCCAGCAGCCCTTCCGCGACCCCGGGTGAGCAGTTCTTC.

The V gene is TRBV29-1, the J gene TRBJ1-2; 10 bases are a match to TRBD1. The junction had 9 bases not matched to a gene; V was cut back by 6 bases and J by 5 bases. The CDR3 loop spans 14 amino acids. Per the germline V gene, CDR1 is SQVTM and CDR2 is ANQGSEA. The CDR3 reads CSVSGQGGFYGYTF. The CDR3, as DNA: TGCAGCGTATCAGGACAGGGGGGTTTTTATGGCTACACCTTC.

The chain employs TRBV6-6 and TRBJ2-7; 9 nucleotides line up with TRBD1. The CDR3 runs to 13 residues. V trimming: 6 bases; J trimming: 3 bases; junction bases outside the gene matches: 3. Germline V CDR1 and CDR2: MNHNY, SVGAGI (reference sequence). CDR3: CASSQTGGYEQYF. In nucleotides, the CDR3 is TGTGCCAGCAGCCAGACAGGGGGCTACGAGCAGTACTTC.

V usage is TRBV6-1 and J usage is TRBJ2-7; possibly TRBD2 for D (5 bases). Per germline, CDR1 MNHNS and CDR2 SASEGT. V was cut by 7 bases and J by 3 bases, with 10 bases left in between. This CDR3 has 12 residues. In DNA, the CDR3 is TGTGCCAGCAACGGTGGGAGCTACGAGCAGTACTTC. It is translated as CASNGGSYEQYF.

This rearrangement joins TRBV11-2 to TRBJ1-5; no definite D call. Trimming took off 3 bases at V and 0 bases at J, with 6 bases between the two ends. CDR1 is SGHAT, CDR2 FQNNGV, per germline. CDR3 length equals 14 residues. CDR3 sequence (DNA): TGTGCCAGCAGCTTTGACACTAGCAATCAGCCCCAGCATTTT. Protein: CASSFDTSNQPQHF. The variable domain in full, completed from reference TRBV11-2 and TRBJ1-5, reads EAGVAQSPRYKIIEKRQSVAFWCNPISGHATLYWYQQILGQGPKLLIQFQNNGVVDDSQLPKDRFSAERLKGVDSTLKIQPAKLEDSAVYLCASSFDTSNQPQHFGDGTRLSIL.

The genes are TRBV30 and TRBJ2-7; D remains unclear. With 1 base removed from V and 3 bases from J, the gap between germline ends came to 4 bases. The CDR3 has 11 amino acids. CDR1 and CDR2 from the germline V gene are GTSNPN and SVGIG (reference sequence). CDR3 in amino acids: CAWSANYEQYF. In DNA, the CDR3 is TGTGCCTGGAGTGCCAACTACGAGCAGTACTTC. The variable domain in full, with the rest retrieved from reference TRBV30 and TRBJ2-7, is SQTIHQWPATLVQPVGSPLSLECTVEGTSNPNLYWYRQAAGRGLQLLFYSVGIGQISSEVPQNLSASRPQDRQFILSSKKLLLSDSGFYLCAWSANYEQYFGPGTRLTVT.

The chain employs TRBV5-1 and TRBJ2-1; D is undetermined. Germline V gene data show CDR1 as SGHRS and CDR2 as YFSETQ. V shed 7 bases and J shed 4 bases, with 12 bases lying between them. This CDR3 contains 13 residues. CDR3 region: CASRVGDYNEQFF. The CDR3 nucleotides read TGCGCCAGCCGGGTCGGAGATTACAATGAGCAGTTCTTC.

The V gene is TRBV5-1, the J gene TRBJ2-3; 7 bases line up with TRBD2. This CDR3 contains 16 residues. V gave up 3 bases and J gave up 0 bases; unmatched junction bases: 7. The germline gives CDR1 SGHRS, CDR2 YFSETQ. CDR3 region: CASSSGGTTSTDTQYF. CDR3 nucleotides: TGCGCCAGCAGCTCCGGAGGGACTACAAGCACAGATACGCAGTATTTT.

In the case of this clone: The junction and the germline gene differ at one end; a read error may be behind it. The chain has TRBV7-9 and TRBJ2-1; 8 bases agree with TRBD2. Germline V gene sequence: CDR1 SEHNR, CDR2 FQNEAQ (reference sequence). The CDR3 runs 14 residues. This CDR3 is CGGATEPRIDEQFF. The DNA of the CDR3 is TGCGGGGGGGCTACCGAACCTCGGATCGATGAGCAGTTCTTC.

The chain joins TRBV2 to TRBJ2-5; D not certain. The CDR3 runs 12 residues. The germline gives CDR1 SNHLY, CDR2 FYNNEI. Trimming cost V 6 bases and J 0 bases, with 5 bases left between them. CDR3 in amino acids: CASSRDQETQYF. DNA for the CDR3: TGTGCCAGCAGCCGGGACCAAGAGACCCAGTACTTC.

This chain links TRBV21-1 with TRBJ1-4. TRBV21-1 represents a pseudogene. This CDR3 has 15 residues. The CDR3 here is CASSTPLSLREKLFF. The CDR3 nucleotides are TGTGCCAGCAGCACGCCGTTGAGTCTTCGGGAAAAACTGTTTTTT.

The rearrangement uses TRBV7-2 and TRBJ2-7; TRBD2 agrees at 11 bases. The germline CDR1 and CDR2 sequences are SGHTA and FQGNSA. The CDR3 loop spans 16 amino acids. The junction had 12 bases not matched to a gene; V was cut back by 5 bases and J by 6 bases. The CDR3 sequence: CASSLPTSGGGFEQYF. CDR3 nucleotides: TGTGCCAGCAGCCTCCCAACTAGCGGGGGTGGCTTCGAGCAGTACTTC.

V gene TRBV11-3 combines with J gene TRBJ2-3; 8 bases are shared with TRBD2. The V gene's germline CDR1 is SGHNT and CDR2 YENEEA. V lost 5 bases to trimming and J lost 0 bases; unmatched junction nucleotides: 1. The CDR3 loop spans 14 amino acids. As DNA, the CDR3 is TGTGCCAGCAGCCGGGGGGGGAGCACAGATACGCAGTATTTT. Encoded protein: CASSRGGSTDTQYF.

The chain employs TRBV7-8 and TRBJ1-5; TRBD1 aligns across 8 bases. Germline CDR1 is SGHVS and CDR2 is FQNEAQ. The CDR3 is 16 amino acids. The V segment lost 5 bases and the J segment 3 bases; nucleotides outside the gene matches: 9. In DNA, the CDR3 is TGTGCCAGCAGCCCAGGGACAGGCACAATCAATCAGCCCCAGCATTTT. This codes for CASSPGTGTINQPQHF.

The chain recombines TRBV5-4 with TRBJ2-5; D possibly corresponds to TRBD2 (5 bases). CDR3 length: 14 residues. Germline V lookup: CDR1 SGHNT, CDR2 YYREEE (reference sequence). The V end was cut by 1 base, the J end by 5 bases, with 12 bases between. As DNA, the CDR3 is TGTGCCAGCAGCTTGAGCCTAGCTGGGGAGACCCAGTACTTC. This gives the protein CASSLSLAGETQYF.

This chain uses TRBV6-1 with TRBJ2-2; TRBD2 aligns across 11 bases. J lost 6 bases, V lost 4 bases, and 16 bases had no gene match. This CDR3 has 19 amino acids. The V gene's germline CDR1 is MNHNS and CDR2 SASEGT. The CDR3 here is CASSATSGSQRATPGELFF. CDR3 coding DNA: TGTGCCAGCAGTGCTACTAGCGGGAGTCAGCGAGCCACGCCCGGGGAGCTGTTTTTT.

The genes are TRBV2 and TRBJ1-5, with D possibly being TRBD1 (6 bases). The CDR3 loop spans 15 amino acids. V was pared by 9 bases and J by 0 bases, with 15 bases between. The germline V gene has CDR1 SNHLY and CDR2 FYNNEI. CDR3 DNA: TGTGCCAGTAGACAGGATCGTTTTAGCAATCAGCCCCAGCATTTT. This gives the protein CASRQDRFSNQPQHF. Supplemented by reference TRBV2 and TRBJ1-5, the full variable domain reads EPEVTQTPSHQVTQMGQEVILRCVPISNHLYFYWYRQILGQKVEFLVSFYNNEISEKSEIFDDQFSVERPDGSNFTLKIRSTKLEDSAMYFCASRQDRFSNQPQHFGDGTRLSIL.

The chain has TRBV30 and TRBJ2-1; 11 bases are shared with TRBD2. This CDR3 spans 14 amino acids. The V and J ends lost 3 bases and 5 bases, in that order; junction bases with no gene match: 3. From germline, CDR1 is GTSNPN and CDR2 SVGIG (reference sequence). The CDR3 protein is CAWRTSGRNNEQFF. The DNA of the CDR3 is TGTGCCTGGAGAACTAGCGGGAGAAACAATGAGCAGTTCTTC.

The chain recombines TRBV5-6 with TRBJ2-7; TRBD1 matches 8 bases. CDR3 size: 15 residues. CDR1 and CDR2 (germline): SGHDT, YYEEEE. V trimming: 5 bases; J trimming: 9 bases; junction bases outside the gene matches: 16. The CDR3 loop is CASSDGPDRVGGQYF. The CDR3 DNA follows: TGTGCCAGCAGTGACGGACCGGACAGGGTAGGTGGGCAGTACTTC.

The chain is built from TRBV5-4 and TRBJ2-7; D is undetermined. CDR1 is SGHNT and CDR2 is YYREEE in the germline V gene (reference sequence). The V end was cut by 4 bases, the J end by 2 bases, with 13 bases between. There are 14 residues in the CDR3. CDR3 sequence (DNA): TGTGCCAGCAGCCAGTCCTGGAGAACCTACGAGCAGTACTTC. Encoded protein: CASSQSWRTYEQYF.